This T cell receptor (beta chain) was documented in a study of T cell repertoires in cytomegalovirus infection. The study, taken as a whole, reports: HLA-C-restricted CMV clonotypes gave the most frequent clonotype in two of eight donors.

TCRdb fed the reads into MiXCR, producing one record per CDR3 protein. The data show 110,000 or so distinct CDR3 sequences, more than 30% seen once. This clonotype occurred many times. Its antigen remains unidentified. CDR3 length: 15 residues. The germline V gene encodes CDR1 SGHTA and CDR2 FQGNSA. V shed 1 base and J shed 1 base, with 9 bases lying between them. The sequence was collected from a human donor in good health (CMV status not recorded). Some clones in this sample may be carry-over from other donors' samples. The specimen was CD8+ T cells from cultured PBMCs, collected from culture after CMV antigen stimulation. This rearrangement joins TRBV7-2 to TRBJ2-3, with no clear D. CDR3 protein: CASSLVLAGTDTQYF. The DNA for the CDR3 is TGTGCCAGCAGCTTAGTTCTCGCGGGCACAGATACGCAGTATTTT.